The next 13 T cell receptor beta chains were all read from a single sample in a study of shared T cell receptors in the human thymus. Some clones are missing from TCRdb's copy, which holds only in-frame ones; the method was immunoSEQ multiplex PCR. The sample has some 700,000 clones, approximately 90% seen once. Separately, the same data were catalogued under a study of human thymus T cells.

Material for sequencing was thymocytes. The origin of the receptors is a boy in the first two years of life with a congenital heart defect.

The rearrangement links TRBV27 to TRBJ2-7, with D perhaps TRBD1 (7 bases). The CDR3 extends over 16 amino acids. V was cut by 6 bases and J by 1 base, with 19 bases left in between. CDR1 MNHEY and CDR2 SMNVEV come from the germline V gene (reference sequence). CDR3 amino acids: CASRYKQGTHSYEQYF. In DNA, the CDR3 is TGTGCCAGCAGATATAAACAGGGGACTCATTCCTACGAGCAGTACTTC.

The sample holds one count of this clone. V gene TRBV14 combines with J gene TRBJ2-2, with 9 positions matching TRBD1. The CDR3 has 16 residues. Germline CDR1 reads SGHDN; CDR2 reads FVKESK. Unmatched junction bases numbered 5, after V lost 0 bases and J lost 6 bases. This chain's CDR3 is CASSQDGTGSPGELFF. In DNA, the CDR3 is TGTGCCAGCAGCCAAGATGGGACAGGGAGCCCCGGGGAGCTGTTTTTT.

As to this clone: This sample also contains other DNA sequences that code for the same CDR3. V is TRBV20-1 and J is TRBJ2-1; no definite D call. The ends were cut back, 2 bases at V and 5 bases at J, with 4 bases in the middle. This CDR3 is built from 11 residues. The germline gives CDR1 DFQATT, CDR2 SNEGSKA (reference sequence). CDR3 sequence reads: CSARLHNEQFF. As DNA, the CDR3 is TGCAGTGCTAGACTACACAATGAGCAGTTCTTC.

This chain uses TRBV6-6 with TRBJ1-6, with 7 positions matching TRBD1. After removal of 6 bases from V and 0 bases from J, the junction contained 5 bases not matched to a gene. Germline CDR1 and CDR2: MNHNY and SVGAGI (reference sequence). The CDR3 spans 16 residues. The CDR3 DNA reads TGTGCCAGCAGCCAGACAGGGAGCTCCTATAATTCACCCCTCCACTTT. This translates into CASSQTGSSYNSPLHF.

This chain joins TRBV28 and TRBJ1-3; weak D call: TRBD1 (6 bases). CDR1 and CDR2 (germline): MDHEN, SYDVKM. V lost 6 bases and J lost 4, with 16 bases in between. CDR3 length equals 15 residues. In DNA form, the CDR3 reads TGTGCCAGCAGCATAACAGGGCCCCCGGGAAACACCATATATTTT. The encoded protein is CASSITGPPGNTIYF.

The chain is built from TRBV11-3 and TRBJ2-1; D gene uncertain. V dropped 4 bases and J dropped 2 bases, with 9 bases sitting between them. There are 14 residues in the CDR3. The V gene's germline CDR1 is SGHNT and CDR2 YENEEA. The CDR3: CASSSRQAYNEQFF. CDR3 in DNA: TGTGCCAGCAGCTCTCGACAAGCCTACAATGAGCAGTTCTTC.

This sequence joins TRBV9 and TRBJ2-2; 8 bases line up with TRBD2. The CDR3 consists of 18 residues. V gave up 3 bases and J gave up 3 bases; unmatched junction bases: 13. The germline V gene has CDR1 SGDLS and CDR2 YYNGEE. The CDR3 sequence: CASSGHTGTSGDTGELFF. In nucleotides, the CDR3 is TGTGCCAGCAGCGGCCACACCGGGACTAGTGGGGACACCGGGGAGCTGTTTTTT.

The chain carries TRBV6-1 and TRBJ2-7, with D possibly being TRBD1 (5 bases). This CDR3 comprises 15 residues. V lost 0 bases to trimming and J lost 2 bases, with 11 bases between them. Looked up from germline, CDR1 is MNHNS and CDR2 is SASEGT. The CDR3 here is CASSEAGRAAYEQYF. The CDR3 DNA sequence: TGTGCCAGCAGTGAAGCCGGCAGGGCCGCCTACGAGCAGTACTTC.

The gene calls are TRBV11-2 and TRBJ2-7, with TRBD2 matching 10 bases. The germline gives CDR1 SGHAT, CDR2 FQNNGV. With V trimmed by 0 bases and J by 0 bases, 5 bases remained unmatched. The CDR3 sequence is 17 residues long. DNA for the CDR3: TGTGCCAGCAGCTTAGATTCAAGCGGGAGGGCCTCCTACGAGCAGTACTTC. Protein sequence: CASSLDSSGRASYEQYF.

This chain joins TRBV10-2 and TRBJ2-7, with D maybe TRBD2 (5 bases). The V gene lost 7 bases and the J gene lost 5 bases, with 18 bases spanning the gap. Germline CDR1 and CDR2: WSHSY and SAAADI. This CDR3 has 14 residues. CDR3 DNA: TGCGCCAGCACAATGAAGCGGAAGATTGACGAGCAGTACTTC. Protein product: CASTMKRKIDEQYF.

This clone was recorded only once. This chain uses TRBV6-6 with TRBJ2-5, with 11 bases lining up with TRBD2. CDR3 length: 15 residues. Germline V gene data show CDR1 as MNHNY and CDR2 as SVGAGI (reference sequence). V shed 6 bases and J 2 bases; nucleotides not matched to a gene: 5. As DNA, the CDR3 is TGTGCCAGCAGGGAAGGGACTAGCGGTCAAGAGACCCAGTACTTC. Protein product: CASREGTSGQETQYF.

Here the CDR3 reads CAWSVRGQGRMSNQPQHF. The CDR3 nucleotides are TGTGCCTGGAGTGTAAGGGGACAGGGGAGGATGAGCAATCAGCCCCAGCATTTT. J is TRBJ1-5 and V is TRBV30; 10 bases align to TRBD1. The germline V gene encodes CDR1 GTSNPN and CDR2 SVGIG (reference sequence). The CDR3 runs to 18 residues. Trimming removed 0 bases from V and 1 base from J; junction bases left unmatched: 9.

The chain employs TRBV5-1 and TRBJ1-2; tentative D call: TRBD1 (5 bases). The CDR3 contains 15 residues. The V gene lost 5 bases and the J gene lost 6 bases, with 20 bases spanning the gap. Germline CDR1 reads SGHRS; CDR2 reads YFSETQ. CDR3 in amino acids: CASSRLDTASHGYTF. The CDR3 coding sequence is TGCGCCAGCAGTCGCCTGGACACCGCTTCGCATGGCTACACCTTC.